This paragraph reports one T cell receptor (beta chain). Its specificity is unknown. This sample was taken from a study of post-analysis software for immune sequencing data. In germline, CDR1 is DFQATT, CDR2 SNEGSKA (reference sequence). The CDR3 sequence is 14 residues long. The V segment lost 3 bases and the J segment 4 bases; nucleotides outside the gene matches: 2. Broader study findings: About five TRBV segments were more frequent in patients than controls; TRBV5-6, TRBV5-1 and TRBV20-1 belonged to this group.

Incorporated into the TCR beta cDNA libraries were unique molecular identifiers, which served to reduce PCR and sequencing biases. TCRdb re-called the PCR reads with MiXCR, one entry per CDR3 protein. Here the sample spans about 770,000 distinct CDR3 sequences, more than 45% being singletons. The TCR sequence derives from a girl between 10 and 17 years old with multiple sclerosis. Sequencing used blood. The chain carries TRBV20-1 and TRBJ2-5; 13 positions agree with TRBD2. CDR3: CSARGLAGRETQYF. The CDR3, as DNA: TGCAGTGCTAGGGGACTAGCGGGAAGAGAGACCCAGTACTTC.